Shown below are 12 T cell receptor beta chains from a single sample sequenced in a study of Ad26.COV2.S vaccination and SARS-CoV-2 variants. Treatment reported: around 19 received Ad26.COV2.S at low or high dose, single or two shots; roughly five received placebo; per-sample allocation not given. Each sample was drawn 63 days after the first injection (of vaccine or placebo). This table comes from immunoSEQ multiplex PCR, and its TCRdb copy is limited to in-frame clones, with some not included. Of 300,000 to 400,000 clones listed, 75% to 90% are singletons. The sample was peripheral blood, taken in a trial of Ad26.COV2.S vaccine versus placebo. These receptors were taken from a person between 18 and 65 years old who received the Ad26.COV2.S COVID-19 vaccine or a placebo.

The V gene is TRBV10-2, the J gene TRBJ2-7, with D possibly TRBD2 on 5 matching bases. Germline V gene lookup returns CDR1 WSHSY and CDR2 SAAADI. V dropped 2 bases and J dropped 3 bases, with 11 bases sitting between them. This CDR3 region has 14 residues. The CDR3 reads CASSEPGRLYEQYF. The DNA of the CDR3 is TGCGCCAGCAGTGAGCCTGGGAGACTCTACGAGCAGTACTTC.

The chain is built from TRBV5-1 and TRBJ2-2; TRBD2 aligns across 12 bases. Per the germline V gene, CDR1 is SGHRS and CDR2 is YFSETQ. The CDR3 spans 16 residues. V was clipped by 4 bases and J by 5 bases; unmatched bases: 6. CDR3 sequence: CASSELAGGRTGELFF. The CDR3 DNA is TGCGCCAGCAGCGAACTAGCGGGGGGAAGAACCGGGGAGCTGTTTTTT.

This clone was seen once. The rearrangement links TRBV19 to TRBJ1-2; D ambiguous. V was trimmed by 5 bases and J by 5 bases, leaving 12 bases between them. The length of the CDR3 is 13 residues. In germline, CDR1 is LNHDA, CDR2 SQIVND (reference sequence). Written as DNA, the CDR3 is TGTGCCAGTAGTTATACAAGTTCGTATGGCTACACCTTC. This encodes CASSYTSSYGYTF.

The chain recombines TRBV6-5 with TRBJ1-5; TRBD1 might be the D (6 bases). Germline CDR1 is MNHEY and CDR2 is SVGAGI. The CDR3 sequence is 14 residues long. The V and J ends lost 4 bases and 3 bases respectively, with 10 bases between them. In DNA, the CDR3 is TGTGCCAGCAGTTTTACAGGGACCAATCAGCCCCAGCATTTT. Its translation is CASSFTGTNQPQHF.

This clone occurred once. The sample holds other DNA sequences that translate to the same CDR3. The chain carries TRBV5-4 and TRBJ1-1; D is undetermined. The V end lost 0 bases, the J end lost 0 bases, and 3 bases lay between the germline ends. The length of the CDR3 is 13 residues. In germline, CDR1 is SGHNT, CDR2 YYREEE (reference sequence). The CDR3 DNA reads as TGTGCCAGCAGCTTGGACTTGAACACTGAAGCTTTCTTT. Translated: CASSLDLNTEAFF.

This rearrangement joins TRBV11-3 to TRBJ2-1; unclear D gene. Deletions cut 0 bases from V and 1 base from J, with 16 bases between. Germline CDR1 reads SGHNT; CDR2 reads YENEEA. CDR3 size: 18 residues. The CDR3 here is CASSLDLVGVPSYNEQFF. The DNA of the CDR3 is TGTGCCAGCAGCTTAGATCTGGTAGGAGTTCCGTCCTACAATGAGCAGTTCTTC.

The chain employs TRBV7-3 and TRBJ2-5; D unclear. Per the germline V gene, CDR1 is SGHTA and CDR2 is FQGTGA. V gave up 2 bases and J gave up 1 base, with 8 bases separating them. The CDR3 runs to 14 residues. The chain's CDR3 is CASSLASVQETQYF. The CDR3 nucleotides read TGTGCCAGCAGCTTAGCGTCAGTCCAAGAGACCCAGTACTTC.

This clone was recorded only once. The genes are TRBV7-2 and TRBJ2-3; 9 bases fit TRBD1. V lost 4 bases to trimming and J lost 4 bases; unmatched junction nucleotides: 9. In germline, CDR1 is SGHTA, CDR2 FQGNSA. The CDR3 sequence is 16 residues long. For the CDR3, the DNA is TGTGCCAGCAGCTATACGGGACAGGGATGGTCAGATACGCAGTATTTT. Translating it yields CASSYTGQGWSDTQYF.

The V and J genes are TRBV7-3 and TRBJ2-2; 10 positions match TRBD1. Germline V gene sequence: CDR1 SGHTA, CDR2 FQGTGA. The CDR3 spans 14 residues. Trimming cost V 9 bases and J 1 base; bases outside gene matches: 2. CDR3: CASGTGENTGELFF. As DNA, the CDR3 is TGTGCCAGTGGGACAGGGGAGAACACCGGGGAGCTGTTTTTT.

This chain connects TRBV10-3 to TRBJ1-2; 8 bases align to TRBD1. There are 15 residues in the CDR3. Germline CDR1 and CDR2: ENHRY and SYGVKD. The trim removed 2 bases at V and 4 bases at J, leaving 6 bases unmatched. CDR3 protein: CAISEPSTGGYGYTF. CDR3 DNA: TGTGCCATCAGTGAGCCTTCAACAGGGGGCTATGGCTACACCTTC.

V usage is TRBV11-2 and J usage is TRBJ1-2, with TRBD1 identical over 11 bases. Germline V gene sequence: CDR1 SGHAT, CDR2 FQNNGV. V shed 5 bases, J shed 7 bases, and the junction held 6 bases outside the gene matches. This CDR3 is built from 14 residues. CDR3 coding DNA: TGTGCCAGCAGCAAGGACAGGGGGCAGTCTGGCTACACCTTC. The encoded protein is CASSKDRGQSGYTF. The full variable domain, rest sourced from reference TRBV11-2 and TRBJ1-2, is EAGVAQSPRYKIIEKRQSVAFWCNPISGHATLYWYQQILGQGPKLLIQFQNNGVVDDSQLPKDRFSAERLKGVDSTLKIQPAKLEDSAVYLCASSKDRGQSGYTFGSGTRLTVV.

A single count supports this clone. Its ends do not fully match the called genes, so a read error is possible. V and J are TRBV7-9 and TRBJ2-5; D is ambiguous. CDR1 and CDR2 (germline): SEHNR, FQNEAQ (reference sequence). The CDR3 has 8 residues. CDR3 bases: TGTGCCAGCAGCCTCCATAACTTC. This sequence encodes CASSLHNF. The full variable domain, with the rest looked up from reference TRBV7-9 and TRBJ2-5, is DTGVSQNPRHKITKRGQNVTFRCDPISEHNRLYWYRQTLGQGPEFLTYFQNEAQLEKSRLLSDRFSAERPKGSFSTLEIQRTEQGDSAMYLCASSLHNFGPGTRLLVL.